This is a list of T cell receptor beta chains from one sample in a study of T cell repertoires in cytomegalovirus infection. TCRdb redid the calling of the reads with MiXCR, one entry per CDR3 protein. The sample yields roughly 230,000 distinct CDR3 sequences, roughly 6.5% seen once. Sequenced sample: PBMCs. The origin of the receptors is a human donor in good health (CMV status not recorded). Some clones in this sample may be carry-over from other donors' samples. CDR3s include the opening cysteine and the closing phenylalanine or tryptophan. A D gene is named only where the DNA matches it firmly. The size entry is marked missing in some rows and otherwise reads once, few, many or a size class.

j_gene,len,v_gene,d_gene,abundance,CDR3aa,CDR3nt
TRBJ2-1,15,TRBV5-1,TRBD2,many,CASSLARGGETEQFF,TGCGCCAGCAGCTTGGCGCGGGGGGGGGAGACTGAGCAGTTCTTC
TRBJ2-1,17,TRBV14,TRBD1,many,CASSRLGTAASYNEQFF,TGTGCCAGCAGCCGCCTCGGGACAGCGGCTTCCTACAATGAGCAGTTCTTC
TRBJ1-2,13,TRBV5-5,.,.,CASSQPLGYGYTF,TGTGCCAGCAGCCAGCCTTTGGGCTATGGCTACACCTTC
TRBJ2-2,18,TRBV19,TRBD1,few,CASRPGQAYSGGTGELFF,TGTGCCAGCAGACCGGGACAGGCGTATAGTGGAGGGACCGGGGAGCTGTTTTTT
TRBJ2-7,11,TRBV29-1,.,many,CSVGVAYEQYF,TGCAGCGTCGGGGTTGCCTACGAGCAGTACTTC
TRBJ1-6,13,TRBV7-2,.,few,CASSSRQNSPLHF,TGTGCCAGCAGCTCCCGACAGAATTCACCCCTCCACTTT
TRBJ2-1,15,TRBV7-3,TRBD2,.,CASSLTSGGINEQFF,TGTGCCAGCAGCTTGACTAGCGGGGGTATCAATGAGCAGTTCTTC
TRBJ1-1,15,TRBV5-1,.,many,CASSLDRGMNTEAFF,TGCGCCAGCAGCTTGGATCGGGGGATGAACACTGAAGCTTTCTTT
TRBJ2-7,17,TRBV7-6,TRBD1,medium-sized,CASSLGSGQGFPSEQYF,TGTGCCAGCAGCCTAGGATCCGGACAGGGGTTTCCCTCCGAGCAGTACTTC
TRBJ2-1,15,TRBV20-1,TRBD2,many,CSARYFSGGAAEQFF,TGCAGTGCTAGATATTTTAGCGGGGGGGCCGCTGAGCAGTTCTTC
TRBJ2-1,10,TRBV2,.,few,CASSGAEQFF,TGTGCCAGCAGTGGGGCTGAGCAGTTCTTC
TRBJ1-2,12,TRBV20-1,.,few,CSAPTETNGYTF,TGCAGTGCCCCGACAGAGACTAATGGCTACACCTTC
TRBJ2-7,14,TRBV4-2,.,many,CASSQETTGSEQYF,TGTGCCAGCAGCCAAGAAACAACGGGGAGCGAGCAGTACTTC
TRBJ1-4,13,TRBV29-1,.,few,CSSRLGREEKLFF,TGCAGCTCGCGTCTGGGAAGAGAAGAAAAACTGTTTTTT
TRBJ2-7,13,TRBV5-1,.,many,CASSLGQSYEQYF,TGCGCCAGCAGCTTGGGACAGTCCTACGAGCAGTACTTC
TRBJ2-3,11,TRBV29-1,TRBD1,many,CSVKQGDTQYF,TGCAGCGTTAAACAGGGGGATACGCAGTATTTT
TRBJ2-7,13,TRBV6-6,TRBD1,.,CASSYLLTGAGYF,TGTGCCAGCAGTTACCTTCTTACAGGGGCTGGGTACTTC
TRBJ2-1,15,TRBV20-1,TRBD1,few,CSALNPGQGPNEQFF,TGCAGTGCTTTGAACCCGGGACAGGGGCCGAATGAGCAGTTCTTC
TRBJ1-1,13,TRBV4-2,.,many,CASSLRGGQEAFF,TGTGCCAGCAGCCTCCGGGGGGGCCAAGAAGCTTTCTTT
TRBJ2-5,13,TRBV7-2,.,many,CATERGYQETQYF,TGTGCCACTGAACGGGGGTACCAAGAGACCCAGTACTTC
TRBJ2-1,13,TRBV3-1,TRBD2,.,CASSPTTSGEQFF,TGTGCCAGCAGCCCCACGACTAGCGGGGAGCAGTTCTTC
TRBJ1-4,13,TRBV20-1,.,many,CSARGPPYEKLFF,TGCAGTGCTAGAGGACCTCCCTATGAAAAACTGTTTTTT
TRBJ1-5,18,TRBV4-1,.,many,CASSQGPGEGARNQPQHF,TGCGCCAGCAGCCAAGGGCCAGGGGAGGGAGCGCGCAATCAGCCCCAGCATTTT
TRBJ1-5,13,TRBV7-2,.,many,CASSLYGHQPQHF,TGTGCCAGCAGCTTATATGGCCATCAGCCCCAGCATTTT
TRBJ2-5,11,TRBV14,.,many,CASSHGETQYF,TGTGCCAGCAGCCATGGAGAGACCCAGTACTTC
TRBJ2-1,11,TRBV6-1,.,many,CASSVGGGRFF,TGTGCCAGCAGTGTCGGCGGGGGCCGGTTCTTC